This TCR beta chain comes out of a study of CD8+CD57+ T cells in acquired aplastic anemia. Overall study: Isolated CD4+ and CD8+ cells, once sorted, yielded DNA averaging around 3 ug.

The CDR3 length is 17 residues. Trimming took 4 bases from V and 2 from J; bases not matched to a gene: 9. From germline, CDR1 is SNHLY and CDR2 FYNNEI. According to the study, genomic DNA was the template for TCR beta VDJ and CDR3 profiling. TCRdb processed the reads anew with MiXCR; each CDR3 protein has one entry. The table lists about 98,000 distinct CDR3 sequences, about 63% of them singletons. Sequenced patients had shown CD8+CD57+ cell expansion by flow cytometry. Blood came from patients not yet given any therapy. The TCR comes from a human donor with aplastic anemia. The rearrangement links TRBV2 to TRBJ2-1; TRBD2 matches 9 bases. Sequenced sample: sorted CD4+, CD8+, or CD8+CD57+ T cells (not recorded which) from PBMCs. CDR3 nucleotides: TGTGCCAGCAGTGCGGGGGTTGTAGCGGGGGCCTACAATGAGCAGTTCTTC. Translating gives CASSAGVVAGAYNEQFF.